This paragraph reports one TCR beta chain. In TCRdb, the RT-PCR reads were re-called with MiXCR into one record per CDR3 protein. The table includes more than 600,000 distinct CDR3 sequences, about 14% detected once. This CDR3 contains 15 residues. V lost 6 bases, J lost 3 bases, and 18 bases lay in between. The V gene's germline CDR1 is DFQATT and CDR2 SNEGSKA (reference sequence). The source is a female donor in good health, serving as a healthy control. The chain couples TRBV20-1 to TRBJ1-3; weak D call: TRBD1 (6 bases). Sequencing was carried out using memory CD4+ T cells from blood. The CDR3 nucleotides are TGCAGTGCGCCAAACCGGGACACTATTGGAAACACCATATATTTT. This gives the protein CSAPNRDTIGNTIYF.